These T cell receptor beta chains were read from a single sample in a study of blood T cell repertoires in COVID-19. Repertoires were generated with immunoSEQ multiplex PCR, while TCRdb's copy carries only in-frame clones and drops some. This table holds 100,000 or so clones, 65% to 90% found once. The sample was peripheral blood. The receptor set was obtained from a man aged 45-65 years with acute or convalescent COVID-19. Each CDR3 is given with its conserved first and last residue. Fields, in order: V gene, CDR3 length, clone size, D gene, J gene, CDR3 protein, CDR3 DNA. A D gene is named only where the DNA matches it firmly. Rows may omit the clone size; those that give it use once, few, many or a size class.

>TRBV2|14|-|-|TRBJ2-3
CASNPEGIPDTQYF
TGTGCCAGCAACCCGGAGGGGATTCCTGATACGCAGTATTTT
>TRBV10-3|16|-|-|TRBJ2-2
CAISATAGINTGELFF
TGTGCCATCAGTGCCACTGCGGGAATTAACACCGGGGAGCTGTTTTTT
>TRBV28|13|-|-|TRBJ1-3
CASSPQGGDTIYF
TGTGCCAGCAGTCCTCAGGGTGGGGACACCATATATTTT
>TRBV5-1|15|-|-|TRBJ2-3
CASSLQGGSTDTQYF
TGCGCCAGCAGCTTGCAGGGGGGTAGCACAGATACGCAGTATTTT
>TRBV28|15|-|-|TRBJ2-7
CASSLGLHRTYEQYF
TGTGCCAGCAGTCTCGGACTACACCGGACCTACGAGCAGTACTTC
>TRBV9|16|-|-|TRBJ2-1
CASSVPSGGSHNEQFF
TGTGCCAGCAGCGTTCCCTCGGGGGGCTCCCACAATGAGCAGTTCTTC
>TRBV6-6|14|-|-|TRBJ2-5
CASSSLRLQETQYF
TGTGCCAGCAGCTCCCTACGACTGCAAGAGACCCAGTACTTC
>TRBV4-1|13|-|-|TRBJ2-7
CASSQGPAGEQYF
TGCGCCAGCAGCCAAGGCCCCGCGGGCGAGCAGTACTTC
>TRBV28|16|once|-|TRBJ1-4
CASSRTPGGYYEKLFF
TGTGCCAGCAGCCGTACTCCGGGGGGGTACTATGAAAAACTGTTTTTT
>TRBV27|15|-|-|TRBJ1-5
CASRAHSISNQPQHF
TGTGCCAGCAGGGCCCACAGTATTAGCAATCAGCCCCAGCATTTT
>TRBV7-9|16|few|-|TRBJ2-5
CASSLLTGLGQKTQYF
TGTGCCAGCAGCCTCCTGACAGGTTTGGGGCAGAAGACCCAGTACTTC
>TRBV2|15|-|-|TRBJ1-5
CASSEFGQINQPQHF
TGTGCCAGCAGTGAATTCGGACAGATTAATCAGCCCCAGCATTTT